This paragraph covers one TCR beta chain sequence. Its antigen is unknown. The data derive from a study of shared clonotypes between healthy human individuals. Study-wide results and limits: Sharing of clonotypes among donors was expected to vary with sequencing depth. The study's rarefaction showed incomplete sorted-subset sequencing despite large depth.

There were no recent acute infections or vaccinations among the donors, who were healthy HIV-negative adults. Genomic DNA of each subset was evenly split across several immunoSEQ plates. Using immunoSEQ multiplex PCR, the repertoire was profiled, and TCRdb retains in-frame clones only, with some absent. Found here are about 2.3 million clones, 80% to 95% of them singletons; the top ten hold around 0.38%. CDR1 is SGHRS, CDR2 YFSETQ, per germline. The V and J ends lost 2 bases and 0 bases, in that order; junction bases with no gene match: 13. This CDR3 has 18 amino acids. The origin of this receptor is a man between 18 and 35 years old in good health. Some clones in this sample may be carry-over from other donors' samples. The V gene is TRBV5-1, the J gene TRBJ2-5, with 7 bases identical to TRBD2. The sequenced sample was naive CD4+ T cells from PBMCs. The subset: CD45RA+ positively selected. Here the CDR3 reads CASSFSISGKPNQETQYF. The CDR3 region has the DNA TGCGCCAGCAGCTTTAGTATCAGCGGGAAGCCCAACCAAGAGACCCAGTACTTC.